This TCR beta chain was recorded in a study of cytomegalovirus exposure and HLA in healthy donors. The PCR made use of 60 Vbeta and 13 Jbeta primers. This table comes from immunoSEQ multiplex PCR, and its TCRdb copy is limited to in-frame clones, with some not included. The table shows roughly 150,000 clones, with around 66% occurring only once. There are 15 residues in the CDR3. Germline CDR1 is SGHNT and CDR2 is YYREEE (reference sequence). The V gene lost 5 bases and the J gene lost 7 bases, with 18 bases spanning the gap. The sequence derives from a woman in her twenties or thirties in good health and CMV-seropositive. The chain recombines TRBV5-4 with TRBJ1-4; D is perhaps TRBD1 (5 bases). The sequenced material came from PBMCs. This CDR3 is CASSRWGVEGEKLFF. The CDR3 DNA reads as TGTGCCAGCAGTCGGTGGGGGGTCGAAGGTGAAAAACTGTTTTTT. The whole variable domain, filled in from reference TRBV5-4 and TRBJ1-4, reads ETGVTQSPTHLIKTRGQQVTLRCSSQSGHNTVSWYQQALGQGPQFIFQYYREEENGRGNFPPRFSGLQFPNYSSELNVNALELDDSALYLCASSRWGVEGEKLFFGSGTQLSVL.